The 18 T cell receptor beta chains below come from one sample, sequenced in a study of blood T cell repertoires in COVID-19. The data were produced by immunoSEQ multiplex PCR, yet TCRdb's version contains in-frame clones alone and is incomplete. In the table there are approximately 410,000 clones, around 86% of which are singletons. Input material: peripheral blood. These receptors originate from a woman between 25 and 40 years old with active or convalescent COVID-19.

The chain recombines TRBV10-2 with TRBJ2-3; D perhaps matches TRBD1 (6 bases). This CDR3 spans 13 amino acids. The germline CDR1 and CDR2 sequences are WSHSY and SAAADI. Between the trimmed V and J ends, which lost 2 bases and 3 bases, there was a span of 6 bases. For the CDR3, the DNA is TGCGCCAGCAGTGAGCAGGGGACAGATACGCAGTATTTT. This translates into CASSEQGTDTQYF.

V gene TRBV10-1 combines with J gene TRBJ1-2, with unresolved D. Trimming stripped 5 bases from V and 2 bases from J, with 12 bases between. CDR3 length equals 14 residues. Germline loops: CDR1 WNHNN, CDR2 SYGVQD (reference sequence). The CDR3 DNA follows: TGCGCCAGCAGTCCTTGGACGGGGAACTATGGCTACACCTTC. Translating gives CASSPWTGNYGYTF.

The CDR3 here is CASSLGVGTYEQYF. The CDR3 DNA reads as TGTGCCAGCAGCTTAGGGGTGGGCACCTACGAGCAGTACTTC. The chain has TRBV11-3 and TRBJ2-7; no clear D. The germline V gene encodes CDR1 SGHNT and CDR2 YENEEA. Trimming left V 1 base short and J 2 bases short, with 9 bases between. This CDR3 has 14 amino acids. The variable domain in full, with the rest retrieved from reference TRBV11-3 and TRBJ2-7, is EAGVVQSPRYKIIEKKQPVAFWCNPISGHNTLYWYLQNLGQGPELLIRYENEEAVDDSQLPKDRFSAERLKGVDSTLKIQPAELGDSAVYLCASSLGVGTYEQYFGPGTRLTVT.

The table lists this clone with a few counts. The V gene is TRBV4-1, the J gene TRBJ1-2, with a tentative D call TRBD1 (6 bases). This CDR3 is 17 amino acids long. The V end was cut by 4 bases, the J end by 5 bases, with 23 bases between. Germline CDR1 is MGHRA and CDR2 is YSYEKL. CDR3 region: CASSLTYGGGPSYGYTF. The CDR3 coding sequence is TGCGCCAGCAGCCTAACATATGGGGGGGGCCCCAGTTATGGCTACACCTTC.

Remarks on this clone: The sample contains more than one DNA sequence encoding this CDR3. CDR3 sequence (DNA): TGTGCCAGCAGTCGGACTAGCTCCTACGAGCAGTACTTC. Encoded protein: CASSRTSSYEQYF. The chain recombines TRBV6-5 with TRBJ2-7; 7 positions match TRBD2. Trimming at V came to 5 bases and at J to 0 bases, leaving 1 base not matched to a gene. Looked up from germline, CDR1 is MNHEY and CDR2 is SVGAGI. CDR3 length: 13 residues.

The chain uses TRBV7-9 and TRBJ2-3, with 8 bases matching TRBD2. The germline gives CDR1 SEHNR, CDR2 FQNEAQ (reference sequence). V dropped 5 bases and J dropped 6; count of bases not matched to a gene: 7. This CDR3 is built from 14 residues. CDR3 bases: TGTGCCAGCAGCCCACGGGGGGGCAGTGATACGCAGTATTTT. Protein sequence: CASSPRGGSDTQYF.

This clone was counted once. The chain joins TRBV3-1 (or the pseudogene TRBV3-2) to TRBJ2-7; perhaps TRBD2 as D (5 bases). This CDR3 comprises 14 residues. CDR1 LGHDT and CDR2 YNNKEL come from the germline V gene (reference sequence). Trimming took off 0 bases at V and 4 bases at J, with 10 bases between the two ends. The CDR3: CASSQDTSSYEQYF. CDR3 sequence (DNA): TGTGCCAGCAGCCAAGACACTAGTTCATACGAGCAGTACTTC.

This clone was counted between two and nine times. This chain links TRBV6-5 with TRBJ1-2; a possible D gene is TRBD1 (6 bases). Germline assignment: CDR1 MNHEY and CDR2 SVGAGI. This CDR3 comprises 15 residues. With 2 bases removed from V and 5 bases from J, the gap between germline ends came to 15 bases. DNA of the CDR3: TGTGCCAGCAGTTACGTTTCGGGGGGCAATTATGGCTACACCTTC. Its protein product is CASSYVSGGNYGYTF.

This chain links TRBV5-1 with TRBJ2-2; D may be TRBD1 (6 bases). Germline CDR1 and CDR2: SGHRS and YFSETQ. The CDR3 consists of 16 residues. V shed 6 bases and J shed 4 bases, with 19 bases lying between them. The DNA of the CDR3 is TGCGCCAGCACCTTAGAGGGGGTTGGAGGCACCGGGGAGCTGTTTTTT. It yields the protein CASTLEGVGGTGELFF. Drawing the rest from reference TRBV5-1 and TRBJ2-2, the complete variable domain is KAGVTQTPRYLIKTRGQQVTLSCSPISGHRSVSWYQQTPGQGLQFLFEYFSETQRNKGNFPGRFSGRQFSNSRSEMNVSTLELGDSALYLCASTLEGVGGTGELFFGEGSRLTVL.

The chain has TRBV5-5 and TRBJ1-3; D ambiguous. The CDR3 runs 15 residues. V was cut by 1 base and J by 0 bases, with 8 bases left in between. Germline V CDR1 and CDR2: SGHKS, YYEKEE (reference sequence). CDR3 in amino acids: CASSLRQSSGNTIYF. The CDR3 DNA reads as TGTGCCAGCAGCTTGAGACAATCCTCTGGAAACACCATATATTTT.

The genes are TRBV21-1 and TRBJ1-6; the DNA was not compared with TRBD1, the D call given in the table. TRBV21-1 counts as a pseudogene. The CDR3 sequence is 14 residues long. This CDR3 reads CASSGDRGFPPLHF. CDR3 nucleotide sequence: TGTGCCAGCAGCGGGGATAGGGGGTTTCCACCCCTCCACTTT.

This clone came up many times. The chain has TRBV7-9 and TRBJ1-2; D uncertain. V lost 5 bases and J 5 bases, leaving 33 bases between the germline ends. Looked up from germline, CDR1 is SEHNR and CDR2 is FQNEAQ (reference sequence). The CDR3 consists of 20 residues. The CDR3 here is CASSRTEVAEAVRSGYGYTF. CDR3 nucleotide sequence: TGTGCCAGCAGCAGAACCGAGGTGGCCGAAGCGGTCAGGAGTGGGTATGGCTACACCTTC.

V gene TRBV2 combines with J gene TRBJ2-3; the D is unclear. CDR3 length equals 13 residues. In germline, CDR1 is SNHLY, CDR2 FYNNEI. V was pared by 1 base and J by 1 base, with 3 bases between. The CDR3 DNA is TGTGCCAGCAGTGAAGTCGGCACAGATACGCAGTATTTT. It specifies CASSEVGTDTQYF. The entire variable domain, with the rest obtained from reference TRBV2 and TRBJ2-3, is as follows: EPEVTQTPSHQVTQMGQEVILRCVPISNHLYFYWYRQILGQKVEFLVSFYNNEISEKSEIFDDQFSVERPDGSNFTLKIRSTKLEDSAMYFCASSEVGTDTQYFGPGTRLTVL.

The J gene is TRBJ1-1, the V gene TRBV14, with TRBD1 identical over 7 bases. V was clipped by 4 bases and J by 7 bases; unmatched bases: 9. The CDR3 length is 14 residues. Germline CDR1 SGHDN, CDR2 FVKESK. The CDR3 protein is CASSPQTGSNEAFF. Here the CDR3 DNA reads TGTGCCAGCAGCCCTCAGACAGGGTCAAATGAAGCTTTCTTT.

This clone was counted once. The CDR3 DNA is TGTGCCAGCAGCCCTTCAGCATTAGCGGGAGTCTACGAGCAGTACTTC. Translation: CASSPSALAGVYEQYF. The rearrangement uses TRBV6-2 or TRBV6-3 and TRBJ2-7, with 9 bases matching TRBD2. CDR1 and CDR2 (germline): MNHEY, SVGEGT. V shed 6 bases and J 3 bases; nucleotides not matched to a gene: 12. The CDR3 runs to 16 residues.

V usage is TRBV19 and J usage is TRBJ1-2; 9 bases map to TRBD1. The CDR3 runs 14 residues. The V gene end was trimmed by 5 bases and the J gene end by 4 bases; junction bases not matched to a gene: 5. Germline CDR1 LNHDA, CDR2 SQIVND (reference sequence). CDR3 bases: TGTGCCAGTAGTGTACAGGGGGCCAGCTATGGCTACACCTTC. Its translation is CASSVQGASYGYTF.

The DNA of the CDR3 is TGCGCCAGCAGCTTTGGTCTGGAGGGAGGTGACACTGAAGCTTTCTTT. Its translation: CASSFGLEGGDTEAFF. The rearrangement links TRBV5-1 to TRBJ1-1, with D hard to call. This CDR3 spans 16 amino acids. Germline values: CDR1 SGHRS, CDR2 YFSETQ. V was shortened by 2 bases and J by 3 bases, with 17 bases between the two germline ends.

This rearrangement joins TRBV23-1 to TRBJ2-7; 10 bases agree with TRBD1. TRBV23-1 is marked as an open reading frame, function uncertain. This CDR3 is 15 amino acids long. After removal of 7 bases from V and 7 bases from J, the junction contained 13 bases not matched to a gene. The CDR3 coding sequence is TGCGCCAGCAAAGTAAAGGACAGGGGGTCGAGGGAGCAGTACTTC. Translating gives CASKVKDRGSREQYF.